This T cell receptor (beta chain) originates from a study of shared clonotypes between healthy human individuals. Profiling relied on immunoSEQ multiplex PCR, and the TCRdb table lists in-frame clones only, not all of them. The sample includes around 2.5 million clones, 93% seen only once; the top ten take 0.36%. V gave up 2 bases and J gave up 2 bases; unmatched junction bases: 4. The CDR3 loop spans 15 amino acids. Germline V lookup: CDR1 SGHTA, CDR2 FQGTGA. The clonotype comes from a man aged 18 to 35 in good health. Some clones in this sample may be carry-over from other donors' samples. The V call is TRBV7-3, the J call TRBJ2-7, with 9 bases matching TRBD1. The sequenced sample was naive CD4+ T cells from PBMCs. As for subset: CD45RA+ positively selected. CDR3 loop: CASSLRGQGPYEQYF. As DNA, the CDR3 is TGTGCCAGCAGCTTACGCGGACAGGGGCCCTACGAGCAGTACTTC.